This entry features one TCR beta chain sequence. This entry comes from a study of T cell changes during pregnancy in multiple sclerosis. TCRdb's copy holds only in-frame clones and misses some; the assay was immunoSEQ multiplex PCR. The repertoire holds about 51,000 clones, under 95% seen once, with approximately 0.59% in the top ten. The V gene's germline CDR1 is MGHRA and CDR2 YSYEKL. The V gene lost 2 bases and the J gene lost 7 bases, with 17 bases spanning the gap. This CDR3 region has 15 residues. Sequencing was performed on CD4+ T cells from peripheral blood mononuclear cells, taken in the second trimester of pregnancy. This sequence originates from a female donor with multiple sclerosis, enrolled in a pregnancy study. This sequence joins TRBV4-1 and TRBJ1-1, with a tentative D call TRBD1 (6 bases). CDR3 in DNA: TGCGCCAGCAGCCAACCCTCAACAGGGAGAAATGAAGCTTTCTTT. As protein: CASSQPSTGRNEAFF.